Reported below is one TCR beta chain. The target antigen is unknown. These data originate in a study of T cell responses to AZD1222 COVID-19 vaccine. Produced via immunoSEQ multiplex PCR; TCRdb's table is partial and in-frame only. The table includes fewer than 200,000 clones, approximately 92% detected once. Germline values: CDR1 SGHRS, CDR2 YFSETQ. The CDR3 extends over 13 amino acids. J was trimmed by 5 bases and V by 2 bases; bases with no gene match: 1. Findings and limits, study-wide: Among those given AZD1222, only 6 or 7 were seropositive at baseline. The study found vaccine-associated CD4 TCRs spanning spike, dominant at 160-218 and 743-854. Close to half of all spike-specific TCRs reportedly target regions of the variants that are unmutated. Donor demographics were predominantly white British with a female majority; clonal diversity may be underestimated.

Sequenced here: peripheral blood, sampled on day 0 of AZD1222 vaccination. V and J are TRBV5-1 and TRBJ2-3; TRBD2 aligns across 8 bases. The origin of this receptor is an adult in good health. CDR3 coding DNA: TGCGCCAGCAGCTTAGCGGGGGAAGATACGCAGTATTTT. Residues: CASSLAGEDTQYF. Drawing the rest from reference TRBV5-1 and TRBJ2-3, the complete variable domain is KAGVTQTPRYLIKTRGQQVTLSCSPISGHRSVSWYQQTPGQGLQFLFEYFSETQRNKGNFPGRFSGRQFSNSRSEMNVSTLELGDSALYLCASSLAGEDTQYFGPGTRLTVL.